This T cell receptor beta chain came from a study of cytomegalovirus exposure and HLA in healthy donors. General observations from the study: In vitro work confirmed that a few CMV-associated chains recognize CMV antigens.

V lost 0 bases and J lost 6; bases outside the gene matches: 8. The CDR3 extends over 16 amino acids. Looked up from germline, CDR1 is SGHKS and CDR2 is YYEKEE (reference sequence). The PCR contained 60 Vbeta and 13 Jbeta primers. Sequenced by immunoSEQ multiplex PCR; TCRdb stores in-frame clones only, minus some. The data show some 200,000 clones, approximately 88% seen once. Concerning this clone itself: Its specificity is unknown.

The clonotype comes from a woman aged 45-59 years in good health and CMV-seropositive. Source material: PBMCs. The chain links TRBV5-5 to TRBJ1-1; 10 bases match TRBD1. CDR3 in DNA: TGTGCCAGCAGCTTGGGATGGGACAGGGGTCGACCTGAAGCTTTCTTT. The encoded protein is CASSLGWDRGRPEAFF. Together with reference TRBV5-5 and TRBJ1-1, the CDR3 gives the full variable domain: DAGVTQSPTHLIKTRGQQVTLRCSPISGHKSVSWYQQVLGQGPQFIFQYYEKEERGRGNFPDRFSARQFPNYSSELNVNALLLGDSALYLCASSLGWDRGRPEAFFGQGTRLTVV.